The T cell receptor beta chain described here comes from a study of T cell repertoires in cytomegalovirus infection. Germline CDR1 SGHVS, CDR2 FNYEAQ. Trimming removed 5 bases at V and 1 base at J, with 15 bases between. This CDR3 comprises 15 residues. TCRdb fed the reads into MiXCR, producing one record per CDR3 protein. The repertoire holds fewer than 300,000 distinct CDR3 sequences, with over 20% as singletons. This clonotype was counted at least ten times. Sequenced material: PBMCs. The J gene is TRBJ2-7, the V gene TRBV7-6; either TRBD1 or TRBD2 may supply D (5 bases each). The receptor's source is a human donor in good health (CMV status not recorded). Some clones in this sample may be carry-over from other donors' samples. CDR3 amino acids: CASSSRDGYSYEQYF. The CDR3 DNA sequence: TGTGCCAGCAGCAGTAGGGACGGATATTCCTACGAGCAGTACTTC.